This TCR beta chain was sequenced for a study of siplizumab effects on memory and regulatory T cells. Notes on the study in general: Many proliferating CD4+ or CD8+ clones remained unclassified. Roughly 80-96% of them could not be assigned either a naive or a memory phenotype. In siplizumab conditions, mappable alloreactive CD4+ clones averaged about 69% Treg-derived, against approximately 27% in controls. Memory cells that were CD4+ and unstimulated gave rise to alloreactive sequences, which siplizumab significantly reduced.

Per germline, CDR1 MNHEY and CDR2 SVGAGI. This CDR3 comprises 13 residues. V gave up 6 bases and J gave up 0 bases; unmatched junction bases: 1. About this clone: What it binds is not known.

The table came from immunoSEQ multiplex PCR; TCRdb's copy has only in-frame clones and leaves some out. The profile covers approximately 100,000 clones, with about 91% appearing a single time and 2.6% taken by the ten largest. The chain links TRBV6-5 to TRBJ2-7; 8 positions agree with TRBD1. This clonotype originated in a human donor in good health. Some clones in this sample may be carry-over from other donors' samples. The sample was CD4+ T cells sorted from blood. The CDR3 coding sequence is TGTGCCAGCAGACAGGGGGGCTCCTACGAGCAGTACTTC. This encodes CASRQGGSYEQYF.